This T cell receptor beta chain stems from a study of T cells after yellow fever vaccination. For the study at large: Where fractions had low cell numbers, libraries were prepared from them with the SMART-Seq v4 Ultra Low Input RNA kit.

MiXCR, applied by TCRdb to the 5' RACE reads, yields one record per CDR3 protein. The profile shows 150,000 to 200,000 distinct CDR3 sequences, around 7.2% of them singletons. V lost 2 bases to trimming and J lost 7 bases, with 20 bases between them. The CDR3 runs to 16 residues. Per the germline V gene, CDR1 is SGHTA and CDR2 is FQGNSA. General study findings and limits: Clones that expanded after primary vaccination mostly reappeared after the booster (96% CD4, 70% to 90% CD8).

Points on this clonotype: Its cognate antigen is unknown.

The origin of this receptor is a man aged 18 to 35 who received the YFV17D yellow fever vaccine. J is TRBJ1-2 and V is TRBV7-2, with D tentatively TRBD1 (6 bases). Sequencing used CD4+ T cells sorted from PBMCs, obtained less than 6 days after the first yellow fever vaccination. CDR3 amino acids: CASSLLLIGGPSGYTF. The CDR3 nucleotides are TGTGCCAGCAGCTTACTGCTAATTGGGGGGCCGAGTGGCTACACCTTC. The entire variable domain, with the rest obtained from reference TRBV7-2 and TRBJ1-2, is as follows: GAGVSQSPSNKVTEKGKDVELRCDPISGHTALYWYRQSLGQGLEFLIYFQGNSAPDKSGLPSDRFSAERTGGSVSTLTIQRTQQEDSAVYLCASSLLLIGGPSGYTFGSGTRLTVV.